A single sample gave rise to the 24 T cell receptor beta chains below, sequenced in a study of early T cells in non-severe SARS-CoV-2 infection (dated by TCRdb to the early 2020s). Library preparation used 5' RACE. Sequencing took place on a NextSeq 500. TCRdb trimmed the raw reads at Q25, called clones with MiXCR and kept productive beta chains. Entries are consolidated by CDR3 protein sequence, retaining the most common genes and DNA. The sample table contains 45,000 to 50,000 distinct CDR3 sequences; only one count was recorded for roughly 5.5% of them. The ten largest make up around 4.1% of the sample. The sequencing sample was made of whole blood. The receptors shown here come from an adult who was a healthcare worker with PCR-confirmed SARS-CoV-2 infection or an uninfected control (not recorded which).

This clonotype was counted many times. This rearrangement joins TRBV9 to TRBJ2-7, with D possibly TRBD2 on 5 matching bases. The CDR3 contains 14 residues. V dropped 4 bases and J dropped 4 bases, with 15 bases sitting between them. Per the germline V gene, CDR1 is SGDLS and CDR2 is YYNGEE. CDR3 in DNA: TGTGCCAGCAGCCCGAGGGTAGATATTTACGAGCAGTACTTC. Amino acids: CASSPRVDIYEQYF.

This clonotype occurred a few times. The genes are TRBV7-8 and TRBJ2-5; no clear D. The CDR3 length is 12 residues. V was pared by 0 bases and J by 3 bases, with 2 bases between. Per the germline V gene, CDR1 is SGHVS and CDR2 is FQNEAQ. CDR3 in DNA: TGTGCCAGCAGCTTAGCGGAAGAGACCCAGTACTTC. Protein product: CASSLAEETQYF.

This clonotype was detected many times. This chain joins TRBV7-9 and TRBJ2-7; D might be TRBD1 (6 bases). This CDR3 is built from 17 residues. The germline V gene has CDR1 SEHNR and CDR2 FQNEAQ (reference sequence). V lost 3 bases, J lost 2 bases, and 20 bases lay in between. In DNA, the CDR3 is TGTGCCAGCAGCTTTGGGGGCCAGGGATCACCAACCTACGAGCAGTACTTC. Its protein product is CASSFGGQGSPTYEQYF.

The table lists this clonotype with many counts. This chain connects TRBV18 to TRBJ2-5; possible D gene TRBD1, 5 bases. CDR1 is KGHSH, CDR2 LQKENI, per germline. V lost 3 bases and J 1 base, leaving 6 bases between the germline ends. CDR3 size: 13 residues. Here the CDR3 reads CASSPQGQETQYF. In nucleotides, the CDR3 is TGTGCCAGCTCACCGCAGGGCCAAGAGACCCAGTACTTC.

This clonotype was seen at least ten times. The chain carries TRBV2 and TRBJ2-6, with D uncertain. Germline CDR1 is SNHLY and CDR2 is FYNNEI. V was pared by 8 bases and J by 0 bases, with 5 bases between. This CDR3 contains 13 residues. The CDR3 sequence: CASALSGANVLTF. CDR3 DNA: TGTGCCAGCGCTCTCTCTGGGGCCAACGTCCTGACTTTC.

This clonotype was observed at least ten times. The rearrangement joins TRBV7-6 to TRBJ2-5; 7 bases agree with TRBD1. The germline V gene has CDR1 SGHVS and CDR2 FNYEAQ. The V gene end was trimmed by 1 base and the J gene end by 4 bases; junction bases not matched to a gene: 3. This CDR3 contains 14 residues. CDR3 sequence: CASSLVSGGETQYF. The CDR3 bases are TGTGCCAGCAGCTTAGTTTCAGGGGGAGAGACCCAGTACTTC.

This clonotype was recorded many times. The chain uses TRBV10-3 and TRBJ2-5; D might be TRBD2 (6 bases). The CDR3 has 18 amino acids. Trimming took off 7 bases at V and 3 bases at J, with 27 bases between the two ends. Germline loops: CDR1 ENHRY, CDR2 SYGVKD. CDR3 amino acids: CAITGLVRASEKEETQYF. For the CDR3, the DNA is TGTGCCATCACCGGTTTAGTCCGGGCTAGCGAAAAGGAAGAGACCCAGTACTTC.

In its sample, this clonotype was seen a few times. CDR3 protein: CASSLHSTNEKLFF. Written as DNA, the CDR3 is TGTGCCAGCAGCTTACATTCAACTAATGAAAAACTGTTTTTT. This chain uses TRBV7-2 with TRBJ1-4; D ambiguous. The ends were cut back, 2 bases at V and 0 bases at J, with 4 bases in the middle. Germline V lookup: CDR1 SGHTA, CDR2 FQGNSA. This CDR3 has 14 residues.

Ten or more counts support this clonotype. V gene TRBV6-6 combines with J gene TRBJ2-5; D is unresolved. This CDR3 has 12 amino acids. V was cut by 5 bases and J by 4 bases, with 8 bases left in between. Germline V gives CDR1 MNHNY, CDR2 SVGAGI (reference sequence). For the CDR3, the DNA is TGTGCCAGCAGTCGCTTGAGAGAGACCCAGTACTTC. The encoded protein is CASSRLRETQYF.

This clonotype was counted many times. The chain employs TRBV29-1 and TRBJ1-4; D remains unclear. The CDR3 is 12 amino acids. V was clipped by 8 bases and J by 8 bases, with 15 bases between them. Germline V gene data show CDR1 as SQVTM and CDR2 as ANQGSEA. The CDR3 coding sequence is TGCAGCATGGCGGTTGGTACAGAAAAACTGTTTTTT. It yields the protein CSMAVGTEKLFF.

This clonotype was recorded many times. The CDR3, as DNA: TGTGCCAGCAGTCCCGGGACGGCTATCGTGTGGGAGCAGTACTTC. Its translation: CASSPGTAIVWEQYF. The chain has TRBV27 and TRBJ2-7; perhaps D is TRBD1 or TRBD2 (5 bases each). The CDR3 extends over 15 amino acids. Looked up from germline, CDR1 is MNHEY and CDR2 is SMNVEV (reference sequence). Trimming cost V 5 bases and J 7 bases, with 21 bases left between them.

This clonotype came up many times. V and J are TRBV9 and TRBJ2-7, with D possibly being TRBD1 (5 bases). CDR3 length: 15 residues. Trimming removed 0 bases at V and 6 bases at J, with 16 bases between. CDR1 is SGDLS and CDR2 is YYNGEE in the germline V gene. CDR3 in DNA: TGTGCCAGCAGCGTAGGTCAGGGTTTATTCGGCGAGCAGTACTTC. Translating it yields CASSVGQGLFGEQYF.

The DNA for the CDR3 is TGCAGCGTTGTGGGCGGGAGTGGATATGAGCAGTTCTTC. It yields the protein CSVVGGSGYEQFF. The chain combines TRBV29-1 with TRBJ2-1, with 7 bases identical to TRBD2. The CDR3 is 13 residues long. V dropped 4 bases and J dropped 8; count of bases not matched to a gene: 8. Germline V gene data show CDR1 as SQVTM and CDR2 as ANQGSEA.

This clonotype was observed a few times. V and J are TRBV5-1 and TRBJ1-1; D not resolved. Deletions cut 0 bases from V and 4 bases from J, with 10 bases between. Germline V gene lookup returns CDR1 SGHRS and CDR2 YFSETQ. CDR3 length equals 14 residues. The CDR3 DNA reads TGCGCCAGCAGCTTGGCCCCAGATACCACTGAAGCTTTCTTT. It encodes CASSLAPDTTEAFF.

This clonotype has at least ten counts. The chain uses TRBV7-7 and TRBJ2-2; 7 bases match TRBD2. J gave up 1 base and V 5 bases, and 4 bases lay outside the gene matches. The CDR3 loop spans 15 amino acids. Germline V gives CDR1 SSHAT, CDR2 FNYEAQ (reference sequence). DNA for the CDR3: TGTGCCAGCAGCCCCGGACTAGAGAACACCGGGGAGCTGTTTTTT. Protein product: CASSPGLENTGELFF.

This clonotype showed up many times. The CDR3, as DNA: TGCGCCAGCAAGCCTGGGGCCCCCGGGGAGCTGTTTTTT. It is translated as CASKPGAPGELFF. The chain is built from TRBV10-2 and TRBJ2-2, with TRBD1 as a possible D gene (5 bases). V shed 7 bases and J shed 6 bases, with 12 bases lying between them. This CDR3 region has 13 residues. CDR1 WSHSY and CDR2 SAAADI come from the germline V gene.

The gene calls are TRBV6-2 or TRBV6-3 and TRBJ2-3; 8 positions match TRBD2. The CDR3 consists of 15 residues. V was clipped by 7 bases and J by 2 bases; unmatched bases: 8. Looked up from germline, CDR1 is MNHEY and CDR2 is SVGEGT. In DNA form, the CDR3 reads TGTGCCAGCACTGCTGGACTAGCTATCACAGATACGCAGTATTTT. Residues: CASTAGLAITDTQYF.

This clonotype showed up many times. The chain combines TRBV12-3 or TRBV12-4 with TRBJ2-1, with TRBD2 matching over 10 bases. This CDR3 region has 16 residues. V was clipped by 6 bases and J by 8 bases; unmatched bases: 13. CDR3 in amino acids: CASSLLSGRAGHEQFF. Here the CDR3 DNA reads TGTGCCAGCAGCCTCTTAAGCGGGAGGGCCGGGCATGAGCAGTTCTTC.

This clonotype has a count of ten or more. J is TRBJ2-1 and V is TRBV20-1, with 7 bases that match TRBD2. The length of the CDR3 is 16 residues. V lost 3 bases, J lost 8 bases, and 16 bases stayed unmatched. CDR1 is DFQATT, CDR2 SNEGSKA, per germline (reference sequence). This chain's CDR3 is CSASKAGVRNIDEQFF. In DNA, the CDR3 is TGCAGTGCTAGTAAGGCGGGAGTGAGAAACATAGATGAGCAGTTCTTC.

V gene TRBV12-3 or TRBV12-4 combines with J gene TRBJ2-7; D remains ambiguous. This CDR3 contains 11 residues. The V gene lost 1 base and the J gene lost 3 bases, with 1 base spanning the gap. DNA for the CDR3: TGTGCCAGCAGTTTAGGCTACGAGCAGTACTTC. This translates into CASSLGYEQYF.

This clonotype showed up many times. V is TRBV11-2 and J is TRBJ2-2; the D is unclear. From germline, CDR1 is SGHAT and CDR2 FQNNGV. Trimming took 1 base from V and 6 from J, leaving 3 bases between them. The CDR3 sequence is 12 residues long. The CDR3 DNA reads as TGTGCCAGCAGCTTAGTCGCCGGGGAGCTGTTTTTT. Translation: CASSLVAGELFF.

This clonotype was counted many times. The rearrangement uses TRBV3-1 and TRBJ1-1; unclear D gene. Germline CDR1 is LGHDT and CDR2 is YNNKEL (reference sequence). The CDR3 runs 13 residues. The V and J ends lost 4 bases and 4 bases respectively, with 10 bases between them. Here the CDR3 reads CASSRQSGTEAFF. The DNA of the CDR3 is TGTGCCAGCAGCCGCCAGTCAGGCACTGAAGCTTTCTTT.

This clonotype was seen ten or more times. The chain couples TRBV5-1 to TRBJ2-5; 8 bases are shared with TRBD1. Germline V CDR1 and CDR2: SGHRS, YFSETQ. The V segment lost 6 bases and the J segment 2 bases; nucleotides outside the gene matches: 6. This CDR3 spans 14 amino acids. CDR3 bases: TGCGCCAGCACCCGGACAGGGAAACAAGAGACCCAGTACTTC. It codes for CASTRTGKQETQYF.

This clonotype was found many times. The rearrangement links TRBV12-3 or TRBV12-4 to TRBJ2-4; D is ambiguous. Trimming stripped 4 bases from V and 0 bases from J, with 13 bases between. This CDR3 is 16 amino acids long. In nucleotides, the CDR3 is TGTGCCAGCAGTTCGCAAGTGGTAGGAGCCAAAAACATTCAGTACTTC. This gives the protein CASSSQVVGAKNIQYF.